The clone carrying this T cell receptor beta chain occurred once. Its antigen is undetermined. These data belong to a study of shared clonotypes between healthy human individuals. Whole-study context: The plates for each donor numbered three CD4 naive, three CD4 memory, two CD8 naive and one CD8 memory. Broader study findings: Around 5% of naive CD4 clonotypes were common to a handful of donors. Compared with clonotypes that all four donors shared, non-shared clonotypes had lower generation probabilities.

This CDR3 spans 14 amino acids. Germline values: CDR1 MNHEY, CDR2 SMNVEV (reference sequence). Trimming pared 3 bases from V and 4 bases from J, leaving 9 bases between. Terminally differentiated effector memory CD45RA+ cells were left out of the naive CD8 fraction, which was CD45RO-negative and positively selected for CCR7. The assay ran at deep level. Assay used: immunoSEQ multiplex PCR; TCRdb lists only in-frame clones, some missing. The repertoire includes about 2.2 million clones, approximately 94% of them detected once, and 1.5% to 2% sits in the top ten. This TCR was recovered from a man between 18 and 29 years old in good health. Some clones in this sample may be carry-over from other donors' samples. Sequenced sample: naive CD8+ T cells from PBMCs. The chain combines TRBV27 with TRBJ2-2, with TRBD2 as a possible D gene (5 bases). CDR3 region: CASSFIGSTGELFF. The CDR3 DNA reads as TGTGCCAGCAGTTTTATAGGGAGCACCGGGGAGCTGTTTTTT.